One T cell receptor (beta chain) is described in this entry. The sample is drawn from a study of blood T cell dynamics during melanoma immunotherapy. Clones were read by immunoSEQ multiplex PCR, and TCRdb kept only the in-frame ones, dropping some. The table has over 6,500 clones, around 80% seen once. V gave up 6 bases and J gave up 5 bases, with 7 bases separating them. Per germline, CDR1 MNHNS and CDR2 SASEGT. The CDR3 runs to 11 residues. The time point here: pre-treatment baseline. Patients had no prior systemic cancer treatment, immunosuppressants or other active cancers. The chain uses TRBV6-1 and TRBJ2-5; D is ambiguous. The clonotype was recovered from a human donor with melanoma. The specimen was blood, collected from a patient treated with checkpoint blockade. The CDR3 coding sequence is TGTGCCAGCAGGCCCCGGGAGACCCAGTACTTC. This sequence encodes CASRPRETQYF.